This T cell receptor (beta chain) appears in the sequencing data of a study of blood T cell repertoires in COVID-19. Study-wide context: COVID-19 samples collected from the United States, Italy and Spain covered acute and convalescent phases. PBMCs, B-cell-depleted T cells, or T cells provided the cDNA or gDNA that made up the material.

Generated by immunoSEQ multiplex PCR, the TCRdb table keeps only in-frame clones and is missing some. The table includes tens of thousands of clones, more than 70% detected once. Germline CDR1 is SGHTA and CDR2 is FQGTGA. V lost 5 bases to trimming and J lost 0 bases, with 14 bases between them. This CDR3 has 17 residues. V gene TRBV7-3 combines with J gene TRBJ2-6, with D perhaps TRBD2 (6 bases). The sequence came from a man aged 45-65 years with COVID-19, enrolled during active disease. The source material was peripheral blood. CDR3 region: CASSPSVVPSGANVLTF. The CDR3, as DNA: TGTGCCAGCAGCCCTAGCGTAGTCCCCTCTGGGGCCAACGTCCTGACTTTC.